This record looks at one T cell receptor beta chain sequence and its context. Its antigen is still unknown. Base qualities were left out, and no much larger clone turns up one base away. The sample belongs to a study of blood T cell repertoires in COVID-19 (TCRdb year 2020). Regarding the study in general: Samples covering the acute and convalescent phases of COVID-19 were provided by collaborators in the United States, Italy and Spain. The material from the prospective study consisted of cDNA or gDNA derived from T cells, B-cell-depleted T cells, or PBMCs. The dataset comprised deeply sampled blood TCRbeta repertoires from subjects exposed to, actively infected with, or recovered from COVID-19. The repertoires were released in a freely available public database intended as a resource for research on the immune response to SARS-CoV-2. The samples were drawn from two sources: the first 160 participants of the ongoing ImmuneRACE study, and 1,000 to 1,500 subjects contributed by 6 global collaborators. Nearly every sample came with metadata listing a de-identified subject ID, COVID-19 status, age in years and sex. Where available, HLA class I and class II types were taken from metadata supplied by the sample provider and were not determined by assay-based typing.

TCRbeta CDR3 regions were amplified from genomic DNA by means of the immunoSEQ Assay, a bias-controlled multiplex PCR. On the study's bioinformatics: The number of nucleated cells in each sample was estimated from the amplification of reference gene primers within the assay. To quantify the absolute abundance of each unique TCRbeta CDR3 rearrangement, sequence reads were collapsed and filtered. For each sample, productive Simpson clonality was calculated as the square root of Simpson's diversity index over productive rearrangements. The source is immuneACCESS, and TCRdb retained only in-frame sequences with V and J called. Part of the clones is not carried over; for the studies checked, unresolved V genes explain less than half of this, and the remainder is unexplained. The V and J calls and the clone size are those of that table, but D and trimming were determined from the DNA. This sample gives 100,000 to 150,000 clones in total; around 88% of them show up just once. The leading ten clones occupy about 9.4% of the sample.

Collaborating institutions collected whole blood in K2EDTA tubes following their own protocols. For TCRbeta analysis, collaborators shipped samples in one of three forms: frozen whole blood, isolated PBMCs, or DNA extracted from either of those sample types. What the authors observed across the whole study: How much clinical and demographic metadata was included differed by source and by participant, and the metadata was provided uncurated.

CDR1 and CDR2 are drawn from the germline V gene (reference sequence): GTSNPN, SVGIG. Measured from the cysteine to the phenylalanine, the CDR3 is 13 residues long. CDR3 DNA is the only sequence kept; it has 39 bases, read in frame from the first base. Source material: peripheral blood. The sequence links TRBV30 to TRBJ1-2; the D gene cannot be resolved reliably. The TCR was taken from a man aged 45-65 years with acute or convalescent COVID-19. The CDR3: CASLPNSAGGYTF. The DNA sequence is TGTGCTTCCCTGCCGAACTCTGCGGGCGGCTACACCTTC.